The T cell receptor (beta chain) described here comes from a study of long-term antiretroviral therapy in people with HIV. General study findings and limits: ART preceded a rise in diversity that nonetheless stayed lower than in transplant donor controls.

CDR1 is MNHNS and CDR2 is SASEGT in the germline V gene. Trimming cost V 5 bases and J 6 bases; bases outside gene matches: 11. The CDR3 runs to 15 residues. The authors ran the immunoSEQ assay, v3.0, at survey level. The method was immunoSEQ multiplex PCR; TCRdb's version includes in-frame clones alone and lacks a portion of them. The repertoire holds tens of thousands of clones, approximately 92% seen once, with more than 5.5% in the top ten. Concerning this clone itself: Its antigen is still unknown.

The sample was unsorted PBMCs, taken 4.4 years after starting antiretroviral therapy. V and J are TRBV6-1 and TRBJ1-2, with TRBD1 matching 8 bases. This receptor was obtained from a woman aged 45-60 years with HIV. The chain's CDR3 is CASSTDRGPIDGYTF. CDR3 DNA sequence: TGTGCCAGCAGTACCGACAGGGGCCCCATTGATGGCTACACCTTC.